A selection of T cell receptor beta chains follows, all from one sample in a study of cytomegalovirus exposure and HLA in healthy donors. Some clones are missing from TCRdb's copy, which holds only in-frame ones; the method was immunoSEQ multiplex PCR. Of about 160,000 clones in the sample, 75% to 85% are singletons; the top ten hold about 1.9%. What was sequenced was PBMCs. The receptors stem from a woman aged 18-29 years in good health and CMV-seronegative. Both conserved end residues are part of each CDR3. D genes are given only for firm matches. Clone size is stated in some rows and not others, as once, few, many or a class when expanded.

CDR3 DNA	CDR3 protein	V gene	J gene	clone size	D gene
TGTGCCAGCAGTAACGGACAGGGGGCCTACGAGCAGTACTTC	CASSNGQGAYEQYF	TRBV28	TRBJ2-7	NA	TRBD1
TGTGCCAGCTCACCAATCGATCACAGAATATCAGGGACTGAAGCTTTCTTT	CASSPIDHRISGTEAFF	TRBV18	TRBJ1-1	NA	NA
TGCGCCAGCAGCGCAGGACAGGGGGTCTCTGAAGCTTTCTTT	CASSAGQGVSEAFF	TRBV5-1	TRBJ1-1	NA	TRBD1
TGTGCCAGTAGTATCGACCAGGGGGCTTACGAGCAGTACTTC	CASSIDQGAYEQYF	TRBV19	TRBJ2-7	NA	TRBD1
TGTGCCAGCAGCTTAGGACAGAACACTGAAGCTTTCTTT	CASSLGQNTEAFF	TRBV7-3	TRBJ1-1	NA	NA
TGTGCCAGCAGTGAACCTCCCACCCTAAAATACGAGCAGTACTTC	CASSEPPTLKYEQYF	TRBV2	TRBJ2-7	NA	NA
TGCGCCAGCAGCCAAGATAGGGGACAGGGAGGCTACGAGCAGTACTTC	CASSQDRGQGGYEQYF	TRBV4-1	TRBJ2-7	NA	TRBD1
TGCGCCAGCACCACTAGCGGGACAACAGATACGCAGTATTTT	CASTTSGTTDTQYF	TRBV5-1	TRBJ2-3	NA	TRBD2
TGTGCCAGCAGTAGGGGTACTCTAAATGAGCAGTTCTTC	CASSRGTLNEQFF	TRBV5-6	TRBJ2-1	few	NA
TGTGCCAGCAGAGGGGGACAGGGTCGAGAAAAACTGTTTTTT	CASRGGQGREKLFF	TRBV7-9	TRBJ1-4	NA	TRBD1
TGCAGCATGGCCGGGACTAGCGAAGATACGCAGTATTTT	CSMAGTSEDTQYF	TRBV29-1	TRBJ2-3	NA	TRBD2
TGTGCCAGCAGTGAATCCGGGACAGGGAATCAGCCCCAGCATTTT	CASSESGTGNQPQHF	TRBV6-1	TRBJ1-5	NA	TRBD1
TGCAGCTCTGGGACAGATGGCTACACCTTC	CSSGTDGYTF	TRBV29-1	TRBJ1-2	NA	TRBD1
TGCGCCAGCAGCCAAGGAGGGCGTGGAAGCTACGAGCAGTACTTC	CASSQGGRGSYEQYF	TRBV4-1	TRBJ2-7	NA	NA
TGTGCCAGCAGCTTAGGACTAAGACTCTCCTACAATGAGCAGTTCTTC	CASSLGLRLSYNEQFF	TRBV5-6	TRBJ2-1	NA	NA
TGTGCCAGCAGTCGAACCGGGACAGGGGGCTACAATGAGCAGTTCTTC	CASSRTGTGGYNEQFF	TRBV6-6	TRBJ2-1	NA	TRBD1
TGTGCCAGCAGTGAATCTGGGGCCCATAATCAGCCCCAGCATTTT	CASSESGAHNQPQHF	TRBV25-1	TRBJ1-5	few	NA
TGTGCCAGCACCTTAGCGGGGACACTTTACGAGCAGTACTTC	CASTLAGTLYEQYF	TRBV6-6	TRBJ2-7	NA	TRBD2
TGTGCCAGCAGCCCCCAGGGGGTGCCTGGGCGTAGCGAGCAGTACTTC	CASSPQGVPGRSEQYF	TRBV7-9	TRBJ2-7	NA	TRBD1
TGTGCCAGCACCACCGGGACACGAGGGCAGCCCCAGCATTTT	CASTTGTRGQPQHF	TRBV2	TRBJ1-5	NA	NA
TGCGCCAGCAGCCCAACGGACAGGGGTAATTCACCCCTCCACTTT	CASSPTDRGNSPLHF	TRBV5-1	TRBJ1-6	once	TRBD1
TGTGCCAGCACGGATCGACAGGGCCGTGGCACTGAAGCTTTCTTT	CASTDRQGRGTEAFF	TRBV6-1	TRBJ1-1	once	TRBD1
TGTGCCAGCAGCTTAGACAGGGTAGGGTACGAGCAGTACTTC	CASSLDRVGYEQYF	TRBV11-2	TRBJ2-7	NA	NA
TGTGCCAGCTCTGGACAGGTGGCCTACAATGAGCAGTTCTTC	CASSGQVAYNEQFF	TRBV18	TRBJ2-1	NA	TRBD1
TGTGCCAGTAGTGCTAGCGGCACAGATACGCAGTATTTT	CASSASGTDTQYF	TRBV19	TRBJ2-3	once	NA
TGTGCCAGCAGCTCCAGACAGGGTCTTGGCTACACCTTC	CASSSRQGLGYTF	TRBV11-2	TRBJ1-2	NA	TRBD1
TGTGCCAGCAGCTTACCACCCGACAGACCAATGAACACTGAAGCTTTCTTT	CASSLPPDRPMNTEAFF	TRBV7-9	TRBJ1-1	NA	NA
TGTGCCGGCGCGGTCGGCTCTGGAAACACCATATATTTT	CAGAVGSGNTIYF	TRBV6-6	TRBJ1-3	few	NA
TGTGCCAGCAGCTTACCAGCGGGAGTGGACGAGCAGTACTTC	CASSLPAGVDEQYF	TRBV7-9	TRBJ2-7	NA	TRBD2
TGCGCCAGCAGCCCCCTAAGGGGGAAACTGTTTTTT	CASSPLRGKLFF	TRBV4-1	TRBJ1-4	few	NA
TGTGCCAGCAGATGGGGGGACAGGGGGAACTATGGCTACACCTTC	CASRWGDRGNYGYTF	TRBV5-8	TRBJ1-2	NA	TRBD1
TGTGCCAGCAGCGTACGGGGGAATCAGCCCCAGCATTTT	CASSVRGNQPQHF	TRBV7-2	TRBJ1-5	NA	NA
TGTGCCAGCAGTTACTCTGGGCAAGGCCAGCCCCAGCATTTT	CASSYSGQGQPQHF	TRBV6-6	TRBJ1-5	NA	NA
TGTGCCAGCTCACACGGGACAGAAGAGACCCAGTACTTC	CASSHGTEETQYF	TRBV18	TRBJ2-5	once	TRBD1
TGCAGCTTTCGCCTAGGACAGGGGAACTACGAGCAGTACTTC	CSFRLGQGNYEQYF	TRBV29-1	TRBJ2-7	once	TRBD1
TGCGCCAGCAGCTTGGCCACAGCAAGCACAGATACGCAGTATTTT	CASSLATASTDTQYF	TRBV5-1	TRBJ2-3	NA	NA
TGTGCCAGCAGTCTGGGACTAGACGCGCAGTATTTT	CASSLGLDAQYF	TRBV27	TRBJ2-3	NA	TRBD2
TGTGCCTGGAGTGTACTATATCTAGAGAACACTGAAGCTTTCTTT	CAWSVLYLENTEAFF	TRBV30	TRBJ1-1	NA	NA
TGTGCCAGCAGCTTGGTCGGGGGTGGCTATGGCTACACCTTC	CASSLVGGGYGYTF	TRBV5-6	TRBJ1-2	NA	NA
TGTGCCAGCAGCCAATTTGCGGTCCTCCTGGACGAGCAGTACTTC	CASSQFAVLLDEQYF	TRBV14	TRBJ2-7	NA	NA
TGCAGCGGCAAACACGCTAACTATGGCTACACCTTC	CSGKHANYGYTF	TRBV29-1	TRBJ1-2	NA	NA
TGTGCCAGCAGTGGGGACAGCTCTGGAAACACCATATATTTT	CASSGDSSGNTIYF	TRBV2	TRBJ1-3	NA	TRBD1
TGTGCTAGCAGCTTAGGCGTGAAAGAGACCCAGTACTTC	CASSLGVKETQYF	TRBV7-7	TRBJ2-5	NA	NA
TGTGCCAGCTCGGACTACTACAATGAGCAGTTCTTC	CASSDYYNEQFF	TRBV6-1	TRBJ2-1	NA	NA
TGTGCCAGCAGCGGACAGGGGTATCAGCCCCAGCATTTT	CASSGQGYQPQHF	TRBV25-1	TRBJ1-5	NA	TRBD1
TGTGCCAGCTCCCCGGAGTTCAACACAGATACGCAGTATTTT	CASSPEFNTDTQYF	TRBV18	TRBJ2-3	NA	NA
TGTGCCAGCAGTATACAGGGGAACACTGAAGCTTTCTTT	CASSIQGNTEAFF	TRBV25-1	TRBJ1-1	NA	NA
TGTGCCAGCAGCTTGACAGGGGCTGGAGGCACTGAAGCTTTCTTT	CASSLTGAGGTEAFF	TRBV5-8	TRBJ1-1	few	TRBD1
TGTGCCAGCAGCTATTGGACTAGCGGGAGATCAGATACGCAGTATTTT	CASSYWTSGRSDTQYF	TRBV5-4	TRBJ2-3	NA	TRBD2
TGTGCCAGCAGCCCCCGAGGGGGGGCTTCCTCTGGAAACACCATATATTTT	CASSPRGGASSGNTIYF	TRBV9	TRBJ1-3	few	NA
TGTGCCAGCTCACCAAATCCAGGGACAAGCGGGGAGCTGTTTTTT	CASSPNPGTSGELFF	TRBV18	TRBJ2-2	NA	NA
TGTGCCTGGAGTGGTGTAAGAGCCACAGATACGCAGTATTTT	CAWSGVRATDTQYF	TRBV30	TRBJ2-3	NA	NA
TGCGCCAGCAGCCCTACGAGGACAGACATTTATGGCTACACCTTC	CASSPTRTDIYGYTF	TRBV4-1	TRBJ1-2	NA	NA